Listed here are 5 T cell receptor beta chains from one sample, sequenced in a study of human thymus T cells. From resections taken during corrective heart surgery, the thymus tissue was obtained. Clones were sequenced by immunoSEQ multiplex PCR, and TCRdb holds only the in-frame ones, with some missing. The sample shows about 130,000 clones, around 94% of them seen only once. Input material: thymus tissue. All receptors derive from a boy younger than two with a congenital heart defect but otherwise immunologically healthy.

The chain combines TRBV5-6 with TRBJ2-3; maybe TRBD2 (6 bases). The CDR3 extends over 17 amino acids. The V gene's germline CDR1 is SGHDT and CDR2 YYEEEE. The V end lost 0 bases, the J end lost 5 bases, and 19 bases lay between the germline ends. CDR3 sequence (DNA): TGTGCCAGCAGCTTGGCCGACGGGGTCTATAGCGGAGATACGCAGTATTTT. Its translation is CASSLADGVYSGDTQYF.

The J gene is TRBJ1-2, the V gene TRBV7-9, with D tentatively TRBD1 (6 bases). Trimming took 1 base from V and 4 from J, leaving 10 bases between them. Germline assignment: CDR1 SEHNR and CDR2 FQNEAQ (reference sequence). This CDR3 spans 14 amino acids. CDR3 DNA sequence: TGTGCCAGCAGCTTAGAAGGGGGTACCTATGGCTACACCTTC. It yields the protein CASSLEGGTYGYTF.

This clone has only one observation. This sequence joins TRBV9 and TRBJ1-2, with D maybe TRBD1 (6 bases). V lost 4 bases and J lost 0, with 19 bases in between. Germline-derived CDR1 and CDR2 are SGDLS and YYNGEE. The CDR3 has 17 residues. The CDR3 DNA follows: TGTGCCAGCAGCCTCGGTAGGGGGACGGCATCTAACTATGGCTACACCTTC. This translates into CASSLGRGTASNYGYTF.

The V call is TRBV7-2, the J call TRBJ2-2; a weak D match, TRBD2 (6 bases). V gave up 4 bases and J gave up 2 bases, with 20 bases separating them. There are 18 residues in the CDR3. In germline, CDR1 is SGHTA, CDR2 FQGNSA. This CDR3 reads CASSSLSKGLNNTGELFF. Here the CDR3 DNA reads TGTGCCAGCAGCTCGCTCTCTAAAGGACTAAACAACACCGGGGAGCTGTTTTTT.

This clone has just one count. This sequence joins TRBV5-5 and TRBJ2-3; TRBD2 agrees at 12 bases. CDR1 is SGHKS and CDR2 is YYEKEE in the germline V gene (reference sequence). This CDR3 is built from 17 residues. The V gene end was trimmed by 1 base and the J gene end by 0 bases; junction bases not matched to a gene: 3. The CDR3 loop is CASSLPGLAGSTDTQYF. DNA for the CDR3: TGTGCCAGCAGCTTGCCCGGACTAGCGGGGAGCACAGATACGCAGTATTTT.